This T cell receptor (beta chain) was identified during a study of cytomegalovirus exposure and HLA in healthy donors. Overall study context: An earlier analysis found fewer than 140 million unique TCR beta sequences from about 179 million T cells.

There are a few counts of this clone. Each donor was healthy, and each was a bone marrow donor. Donors showed nominal health when sampled, although they likely had unrecorded immune exposures. PCR primers comprised 60 Vbeta and 13 Jbeta primers. Clones were read by immunoSEQ multiplex PCR, and TCRdb kept only the in-frame ones, dropping some. The sample has 160,000 or so clones, roughly 76% seen once. CDR3 size: 14 residues. V was pared by 8 bases and J by 1 base, with 15 bases between. Germline CDR1 is SNHLY and CDR2 is FYNNEI. The origin of this receptor is a man aged 55 to 69 in good health and CMV-seronegative. The chain carries TRBV2 and TRBJ2-7; D might be TRBD1 (6 bases). The source material was PBMCs. CDR3: CASRTQGLSYEQYF. As DNA, the CDR3 is TGTGCCAGCCGTACACAGGGTTTATCCTACGAGCAGTACTTC.